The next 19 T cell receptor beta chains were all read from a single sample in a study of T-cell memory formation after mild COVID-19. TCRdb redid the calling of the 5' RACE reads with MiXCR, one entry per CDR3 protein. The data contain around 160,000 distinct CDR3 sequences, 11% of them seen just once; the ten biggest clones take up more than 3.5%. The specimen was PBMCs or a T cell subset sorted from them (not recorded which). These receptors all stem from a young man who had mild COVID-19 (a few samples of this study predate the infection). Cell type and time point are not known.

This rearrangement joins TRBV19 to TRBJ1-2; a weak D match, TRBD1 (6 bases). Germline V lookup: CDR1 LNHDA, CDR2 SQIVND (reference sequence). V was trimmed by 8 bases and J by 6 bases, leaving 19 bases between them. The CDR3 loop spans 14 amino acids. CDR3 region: CASARDKYRHGYTF. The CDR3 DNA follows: TGTGCCAGTGCACGGGACAAATACCGACATGGCTACACCTTC.

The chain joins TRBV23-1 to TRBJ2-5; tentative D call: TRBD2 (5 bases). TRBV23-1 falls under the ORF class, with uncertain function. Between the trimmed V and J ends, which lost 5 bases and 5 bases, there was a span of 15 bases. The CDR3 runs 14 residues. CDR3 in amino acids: CASSFPSKRETQYF. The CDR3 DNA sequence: TGCGCCAGCAGTTTTCCTAGCAAGAGGGAGACCCAGTACTTC.

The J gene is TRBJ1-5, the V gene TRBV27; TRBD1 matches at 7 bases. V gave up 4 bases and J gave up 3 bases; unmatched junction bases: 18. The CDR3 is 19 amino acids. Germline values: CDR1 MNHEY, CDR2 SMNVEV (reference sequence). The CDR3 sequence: CASSYTCEGQAGANQPQHF. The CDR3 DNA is TGTGCCAGCAGTTATACCTGTGAAGGACAGGCCGGAGCCAATCAGCCCCAGCATTTT.

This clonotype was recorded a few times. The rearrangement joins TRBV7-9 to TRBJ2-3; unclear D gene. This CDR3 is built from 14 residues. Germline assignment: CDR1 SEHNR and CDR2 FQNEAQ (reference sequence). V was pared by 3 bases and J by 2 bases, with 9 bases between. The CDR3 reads CASSFFGFTDTQYF. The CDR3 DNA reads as TGTGCCAGCAGCTTTTTTGGGTTCACAGATACGCAGTATTTT.

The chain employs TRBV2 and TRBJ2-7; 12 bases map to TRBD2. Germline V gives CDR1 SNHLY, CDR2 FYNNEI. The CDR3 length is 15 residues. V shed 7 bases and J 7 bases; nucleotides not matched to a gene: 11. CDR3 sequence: CASKVTSGGPGEQYV. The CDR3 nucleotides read TGTGCCAGCAAGGTGACTAGCGGGGGACCGGGTGAGCAGTACGTC.

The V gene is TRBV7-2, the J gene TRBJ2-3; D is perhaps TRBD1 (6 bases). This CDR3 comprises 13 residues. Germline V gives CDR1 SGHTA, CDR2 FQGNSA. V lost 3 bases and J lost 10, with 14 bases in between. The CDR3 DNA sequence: TGTGCCAGCAGCTTGTTACAGGGAATAGCGCAGTATTTT. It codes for CASSLLQGIAQYF.

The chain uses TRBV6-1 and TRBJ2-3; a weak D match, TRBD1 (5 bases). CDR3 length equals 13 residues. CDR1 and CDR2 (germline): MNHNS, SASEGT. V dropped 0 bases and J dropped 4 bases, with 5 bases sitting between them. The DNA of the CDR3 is TGTGCCAGCAGTGAAGCGGGGCCAGATACGCAGTATTTT. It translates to CASSEAGPDTQYF.

In DNA form, the CDR3 reads TGTGCCAGCAGCGTAGATGGGACAGTCAATGAAAAACTGTTTTTT. Its translation: CASSVDGTVNEKLFF. The J gene is TRBJ1-4, the V gene TRBV9, with 7 bases matching TRBD1. CDR1 is SGDLS and CDR2 is YYNGEE in the germline V gene. V was clipped by 0 bases and J by 5 bases; unmatched bases: 4. This CDR3 is built from 15 residues.

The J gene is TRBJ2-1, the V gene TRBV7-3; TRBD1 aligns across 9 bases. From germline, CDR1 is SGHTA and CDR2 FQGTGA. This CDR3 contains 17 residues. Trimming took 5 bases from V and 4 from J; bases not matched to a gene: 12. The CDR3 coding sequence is TGTGCCAGCAGCGCCGGAAGGGGGACAGGGACTTACAATGAGCAGTTCTTC. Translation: CASSAGRGTGTYNEQFF.

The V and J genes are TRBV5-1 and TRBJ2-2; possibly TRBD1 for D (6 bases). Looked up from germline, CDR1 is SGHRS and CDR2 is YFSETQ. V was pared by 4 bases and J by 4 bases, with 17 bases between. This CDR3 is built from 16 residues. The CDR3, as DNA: TGCGCCAGCAGCCGACTACAGGGCCCGGGCACCGGGGAGCTGTTTTTT. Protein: CASSRLQGPGTGELFF.

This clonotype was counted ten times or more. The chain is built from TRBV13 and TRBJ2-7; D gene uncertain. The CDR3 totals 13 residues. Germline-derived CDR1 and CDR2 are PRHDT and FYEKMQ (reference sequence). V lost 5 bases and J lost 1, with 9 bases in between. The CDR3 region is CASSPRPSYEQYF. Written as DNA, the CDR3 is TGTGCCAGCAGCCCGAGACCGTCCTACGAGCAGTACTTC.

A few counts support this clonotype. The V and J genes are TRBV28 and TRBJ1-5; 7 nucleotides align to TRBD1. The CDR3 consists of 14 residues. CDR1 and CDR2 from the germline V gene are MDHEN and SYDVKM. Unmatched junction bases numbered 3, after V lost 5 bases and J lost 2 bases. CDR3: CASSPTGRNQPQHF. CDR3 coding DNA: TGTGCCAGCAGTCCGACAGGGCGCAATCAGCCCCAGCATTTT.

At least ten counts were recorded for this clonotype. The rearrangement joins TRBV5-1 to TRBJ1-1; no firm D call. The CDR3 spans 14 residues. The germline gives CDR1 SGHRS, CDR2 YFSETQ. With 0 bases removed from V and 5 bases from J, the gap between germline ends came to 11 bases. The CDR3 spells CASSLGPSGTEAFF. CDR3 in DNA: TGCGCCAGCAGCTTGGGGCCGTCCGGTACTGAAGCTTTCTTT.

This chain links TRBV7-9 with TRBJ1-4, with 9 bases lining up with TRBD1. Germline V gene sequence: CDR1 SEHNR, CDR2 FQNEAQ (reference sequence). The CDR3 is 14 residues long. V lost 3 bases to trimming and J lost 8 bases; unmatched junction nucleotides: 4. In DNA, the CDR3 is TGTGCCAGCAGCTTCGGACAGGGGAGAGAAAAACTGTTTTTT. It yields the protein CASSFGQGREKLFF.

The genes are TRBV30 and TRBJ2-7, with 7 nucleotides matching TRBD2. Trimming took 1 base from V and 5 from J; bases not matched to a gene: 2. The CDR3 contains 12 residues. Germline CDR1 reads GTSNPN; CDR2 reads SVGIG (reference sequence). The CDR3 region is CAWSGGGDEQYF. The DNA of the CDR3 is TGTGCCTGGAGTGGGGGAGGGGACGAGCAGTACTTC.

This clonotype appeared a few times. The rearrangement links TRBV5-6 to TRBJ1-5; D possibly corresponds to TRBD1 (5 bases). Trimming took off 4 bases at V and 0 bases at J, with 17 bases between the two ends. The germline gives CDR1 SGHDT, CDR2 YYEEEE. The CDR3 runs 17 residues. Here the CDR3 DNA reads TGTGCCAGCAGCCACCGGGACCGAGACTATAGCAATCAGCCCCAGCATTTT. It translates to CASSHRDRDYSNQPQHF.

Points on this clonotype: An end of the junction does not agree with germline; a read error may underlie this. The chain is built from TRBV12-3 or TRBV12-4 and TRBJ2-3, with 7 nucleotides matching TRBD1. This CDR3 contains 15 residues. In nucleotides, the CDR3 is TGTGCCAGCAGTTACCGGGTTCAGGGGACAGATACGCATTATTTT. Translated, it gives CASSYRVQGTDTHYF.

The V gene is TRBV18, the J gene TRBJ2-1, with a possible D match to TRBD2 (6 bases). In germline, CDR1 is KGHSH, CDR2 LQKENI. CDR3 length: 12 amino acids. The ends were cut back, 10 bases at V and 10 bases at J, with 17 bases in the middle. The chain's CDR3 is CATAYEGREQFF. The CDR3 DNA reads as TGTGCCACCGCGTATGAGGGGAGGGAGCAGTTCTTC.

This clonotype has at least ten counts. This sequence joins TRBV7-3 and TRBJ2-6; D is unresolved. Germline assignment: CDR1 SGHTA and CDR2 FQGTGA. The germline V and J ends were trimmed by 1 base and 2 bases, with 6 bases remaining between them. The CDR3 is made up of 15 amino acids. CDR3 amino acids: CASSLRGPGANVLTF. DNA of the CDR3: TGTGCCAGCAGCTTAAGAGGACCTGGGGCCAACGTCCTGACTTTC.